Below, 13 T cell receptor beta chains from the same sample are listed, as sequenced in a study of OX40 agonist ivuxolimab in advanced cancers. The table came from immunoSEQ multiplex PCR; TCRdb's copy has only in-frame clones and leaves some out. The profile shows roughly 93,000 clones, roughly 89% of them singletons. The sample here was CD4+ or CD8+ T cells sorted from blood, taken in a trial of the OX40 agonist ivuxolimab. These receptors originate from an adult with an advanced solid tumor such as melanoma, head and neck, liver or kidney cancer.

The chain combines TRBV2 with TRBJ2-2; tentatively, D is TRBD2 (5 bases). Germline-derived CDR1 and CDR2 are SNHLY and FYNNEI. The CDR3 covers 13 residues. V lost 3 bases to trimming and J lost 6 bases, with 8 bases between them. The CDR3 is CASSEASPGELFF. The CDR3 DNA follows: TGTGCCAGCAGTGAGGCTAGCCCCGGGGAGCTGTTTTTT.

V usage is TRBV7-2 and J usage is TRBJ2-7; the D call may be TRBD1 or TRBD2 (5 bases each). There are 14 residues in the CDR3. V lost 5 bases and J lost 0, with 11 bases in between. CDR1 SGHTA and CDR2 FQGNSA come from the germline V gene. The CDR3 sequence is CASSGRDGSYEQYF. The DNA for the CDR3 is TGTGCCAGCAGCGGCCGGGACGGCTCCTACGAGCAGTACTTC.

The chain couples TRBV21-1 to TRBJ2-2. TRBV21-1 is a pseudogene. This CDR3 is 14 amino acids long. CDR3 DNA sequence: TGTGCCAGCAGCAAAATCCGCTCCACCGGGGAGCTGTTTTTT. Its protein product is CASSKIRSTGELFF.

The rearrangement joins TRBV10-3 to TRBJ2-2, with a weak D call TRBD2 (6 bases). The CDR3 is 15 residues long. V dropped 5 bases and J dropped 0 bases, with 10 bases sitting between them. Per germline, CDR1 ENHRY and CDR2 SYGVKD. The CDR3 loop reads CAISTGTSNTGELFF. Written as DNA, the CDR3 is TGTGCCATCAGTACCGGGACTTCGAACACCGGGGAGCTGTTTTTT.

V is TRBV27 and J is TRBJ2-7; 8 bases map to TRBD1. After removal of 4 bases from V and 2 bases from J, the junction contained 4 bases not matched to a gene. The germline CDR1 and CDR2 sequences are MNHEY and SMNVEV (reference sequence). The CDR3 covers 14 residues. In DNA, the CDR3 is TGTGCCAGCAGTTCCGGACAGGGCGCCTACGAGCAGTACTTC. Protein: CASSSGQGAYEQYF.

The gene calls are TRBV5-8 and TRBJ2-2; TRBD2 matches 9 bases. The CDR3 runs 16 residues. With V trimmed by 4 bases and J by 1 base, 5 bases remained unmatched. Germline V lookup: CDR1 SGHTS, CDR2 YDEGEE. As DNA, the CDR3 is TGTGCCAGCAGCCCCATAGCGGGGGTGAACACCGGGGAGCTGTTTTTT. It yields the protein CASSPIAGVNTGELFF.

CDR3 bases: TGTGCCAGCAGCCGATTTAGCGGGAGCTCCTACAATGAGCAGTTCTTC. As protein: CASSRFSGSSYNEQFF. The genes are TRBV7-3 and TRBJ2-1; 9 bases map to TRBD2. The CDR3 length is 16 residues. The V gene's germline CDR1 is SGHTA and CDR2 FQGTGA. V dropped 5 bases and J dropped 0; count of bases not matched to a gene: 5.

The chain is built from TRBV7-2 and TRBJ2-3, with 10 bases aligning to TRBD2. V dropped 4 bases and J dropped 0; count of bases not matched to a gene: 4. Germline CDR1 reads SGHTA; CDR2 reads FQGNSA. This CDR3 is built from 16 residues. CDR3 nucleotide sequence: TGTGCCAGCAGCTCGGGACTAGCGTCAAGCACAGATACGCAGTATTTT. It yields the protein CASSSGLASSTDTQYF.

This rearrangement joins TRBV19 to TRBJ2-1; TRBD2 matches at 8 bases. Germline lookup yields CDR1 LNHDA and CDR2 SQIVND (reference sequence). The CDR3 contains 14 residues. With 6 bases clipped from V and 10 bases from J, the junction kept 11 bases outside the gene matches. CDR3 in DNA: TGTGCCAGTAGAATAACCGGGAGGGCCGTAGAGCAGTTCTTC. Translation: CASRITGRAVEQFF.

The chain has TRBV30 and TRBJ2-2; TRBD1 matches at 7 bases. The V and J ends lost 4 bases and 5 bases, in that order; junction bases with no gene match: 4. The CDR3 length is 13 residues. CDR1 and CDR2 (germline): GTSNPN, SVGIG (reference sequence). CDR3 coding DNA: TGTGCCTGGAACCAGGGGGTAACCGGGGAGCTGTTTTTT. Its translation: CAWNQGVTGELFF.

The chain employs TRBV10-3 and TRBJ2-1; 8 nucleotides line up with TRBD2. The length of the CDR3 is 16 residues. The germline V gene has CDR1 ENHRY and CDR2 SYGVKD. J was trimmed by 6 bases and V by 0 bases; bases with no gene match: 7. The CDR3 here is CAISESWTSTSNEQFF. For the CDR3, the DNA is TGTGCCATCAGTGAGTCCTGGACTAGCACTTCCAATGAGCAGTTCTTC.

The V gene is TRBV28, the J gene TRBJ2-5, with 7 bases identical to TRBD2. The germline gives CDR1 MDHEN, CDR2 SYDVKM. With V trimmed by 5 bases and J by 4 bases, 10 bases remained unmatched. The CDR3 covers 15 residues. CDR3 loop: CASSPSGGGVETQYF. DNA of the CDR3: TGTGCCAGCAGTCCTAGCGGTGGAGGGGTAGAGACCCAGTACTTC.

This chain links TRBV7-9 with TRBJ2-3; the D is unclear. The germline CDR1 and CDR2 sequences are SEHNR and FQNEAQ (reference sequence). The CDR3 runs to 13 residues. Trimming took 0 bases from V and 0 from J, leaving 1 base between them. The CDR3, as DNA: TGTGCCAGCAGCTTAGCTAGCACAGATACGCAGTATTTT. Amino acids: CASSLASTDTQYF.